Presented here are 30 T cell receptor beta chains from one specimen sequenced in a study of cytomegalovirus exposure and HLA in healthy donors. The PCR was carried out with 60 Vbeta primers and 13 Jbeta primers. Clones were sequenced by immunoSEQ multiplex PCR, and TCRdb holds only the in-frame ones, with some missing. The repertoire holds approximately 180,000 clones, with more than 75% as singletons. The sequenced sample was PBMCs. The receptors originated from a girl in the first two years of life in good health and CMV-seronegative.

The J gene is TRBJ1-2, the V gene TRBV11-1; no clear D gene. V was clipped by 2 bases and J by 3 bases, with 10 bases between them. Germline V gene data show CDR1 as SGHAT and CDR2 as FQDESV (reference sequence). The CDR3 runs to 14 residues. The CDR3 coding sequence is TGTGCCAGCAGCTTATCGGCGGTTGACTATGGCTACACCTTC. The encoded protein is CASSLSAVDYGYTF.

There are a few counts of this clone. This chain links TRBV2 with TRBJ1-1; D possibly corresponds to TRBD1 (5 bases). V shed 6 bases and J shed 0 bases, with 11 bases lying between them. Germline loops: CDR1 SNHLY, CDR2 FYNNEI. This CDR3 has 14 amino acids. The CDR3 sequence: CASRAGYVNTEAFF. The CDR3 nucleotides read TGTGCCAGCAGGGCAGGGTATGTGAACACTGAAGCTTTCTTT.

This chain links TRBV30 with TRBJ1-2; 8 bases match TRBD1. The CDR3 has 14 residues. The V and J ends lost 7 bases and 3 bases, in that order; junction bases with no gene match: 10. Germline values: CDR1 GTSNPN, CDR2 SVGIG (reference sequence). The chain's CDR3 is CAYPEGQGDYGYTF. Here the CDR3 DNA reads TGTGCCTACCCCGAAGGACAGGGTGACTATGGCTACACCTTC. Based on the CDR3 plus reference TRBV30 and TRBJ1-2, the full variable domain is SQTIHQWPATLVQPVGSPLSLECTVEGTSNPNLYWYRQAAGRGLQLLFYSVGIGQISSEVPQNLSASRPQDRQFILSSKKLLLSDSGFYLCAYPEGQGDYGYTFGSGTRLTVV.

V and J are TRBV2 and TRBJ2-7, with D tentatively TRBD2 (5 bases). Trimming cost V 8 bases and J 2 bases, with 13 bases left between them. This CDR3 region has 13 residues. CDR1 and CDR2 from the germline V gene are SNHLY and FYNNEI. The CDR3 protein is CASRGRIAYEQYF. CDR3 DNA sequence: TGTGCCAGCCGGGGTAGAATCGCCTACGAGCAGTACTTC. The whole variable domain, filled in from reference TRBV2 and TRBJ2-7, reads EPEVTQTPSHQVTQMGQEVILRCVPISNHLYFYWYRQILGQKVEFLVSFYNNEISEKSEIFDDQFSVERPDGSNFTLKIRSTKLEDSAMYFCASRGRIAYEQYFGPGTRLTVT.

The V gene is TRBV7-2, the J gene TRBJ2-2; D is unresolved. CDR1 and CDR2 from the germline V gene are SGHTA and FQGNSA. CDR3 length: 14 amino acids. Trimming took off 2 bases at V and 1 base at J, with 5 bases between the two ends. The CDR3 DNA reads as TGTGCCAGCAGCTTACTGTGGAACACCGGGGAGCTGTTTTTT. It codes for CASSLLWNTGELFF. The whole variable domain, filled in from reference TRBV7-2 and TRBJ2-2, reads GAGVSQSPSNKVTEKGKDVELRCDPISGHTALYWYRQSLGQGLEFLIYFQGNSAPDKSGLPSDRFSAERTGGSVSTLTIQRTQQEDSAVYLCASSLLWNTGELFFGEGSRLTVL.

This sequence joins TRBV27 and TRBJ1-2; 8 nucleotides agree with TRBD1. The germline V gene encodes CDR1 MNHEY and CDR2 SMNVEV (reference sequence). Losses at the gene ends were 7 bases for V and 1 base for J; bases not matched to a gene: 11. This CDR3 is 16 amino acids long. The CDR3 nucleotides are TGTGCCAGCACTCCGACAGGACAGGGTGGTAACTATGGCTACACCTTC. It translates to CASTPTGQGGNYGYTF.

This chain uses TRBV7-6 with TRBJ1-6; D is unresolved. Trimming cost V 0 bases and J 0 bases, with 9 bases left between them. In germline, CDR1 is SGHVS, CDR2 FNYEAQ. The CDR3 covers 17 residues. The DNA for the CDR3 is TGTGCCAGCAGCTTAGCTTTGGGCGACTCCTATAATTCACCCCTCCACTTT. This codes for CASSLALGDSYNSPLHF.

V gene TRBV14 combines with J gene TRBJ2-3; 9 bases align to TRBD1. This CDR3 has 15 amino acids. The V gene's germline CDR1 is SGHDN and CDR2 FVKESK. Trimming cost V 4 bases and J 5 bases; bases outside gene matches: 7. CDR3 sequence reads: CASSPTGGAGDTQYF. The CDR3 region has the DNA TGTGCCAGCAGCCCAACAGGGGGCGCGGGAGATACGCAGTATTTT.

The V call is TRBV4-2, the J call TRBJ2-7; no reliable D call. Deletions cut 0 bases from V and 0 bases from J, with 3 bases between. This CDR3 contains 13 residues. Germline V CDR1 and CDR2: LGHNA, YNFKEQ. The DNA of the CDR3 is TGTGCCAGCAGCCAAGATAACTCCTACGAGCAGTACTTC. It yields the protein CASSQDNSYEQYF.

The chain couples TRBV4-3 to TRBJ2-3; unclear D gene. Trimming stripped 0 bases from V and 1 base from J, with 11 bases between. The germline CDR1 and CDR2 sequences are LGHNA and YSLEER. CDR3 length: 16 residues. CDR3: CASSQDTRSGTDTQYF. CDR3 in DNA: TGCGCCAGCAGCCAAGATACGAGAAGCGGCACAGATACGCAGTATTTT.

The CDR3 spells CSVGGTGGGLLRGYTF. DNA for the CDR3: TGCAGCGTTGGAGGGACAGGGGGTGGTCTTCTCCGGGGCTACACCTTC. The chain has TRBV29-1 and TRBJ1-2; the match to TRBD1 covers 11 bases. Looked up from germline, CDR1 is SQVTM and CDR2 is ANQGSEA. There are 16 residues in the CDR3. After removal of 4 bases from V and 8 bases from J, the junction contained 15 bases not matched to a gene.

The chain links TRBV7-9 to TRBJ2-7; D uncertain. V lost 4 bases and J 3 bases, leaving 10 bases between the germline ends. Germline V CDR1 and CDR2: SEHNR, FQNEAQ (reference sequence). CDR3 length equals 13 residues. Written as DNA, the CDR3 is TGTGCCAGCAGCTCTCCCAGGTTCTACGAGCAGTACTTC. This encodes CASSSPRFYEQYF.

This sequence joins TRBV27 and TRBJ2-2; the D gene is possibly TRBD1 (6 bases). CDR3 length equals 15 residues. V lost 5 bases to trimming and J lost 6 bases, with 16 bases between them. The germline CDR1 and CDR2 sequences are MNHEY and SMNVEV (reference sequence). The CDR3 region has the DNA TGTGCCAGCAGTCCGACGACAGGCTCGGCCGGGGAGCTGTTTTTT. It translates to CASSPTTGSAGELFF.

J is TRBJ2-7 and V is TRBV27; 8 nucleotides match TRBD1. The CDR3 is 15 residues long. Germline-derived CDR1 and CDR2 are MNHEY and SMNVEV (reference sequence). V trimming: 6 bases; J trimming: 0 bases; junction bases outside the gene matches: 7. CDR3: CASSSQDRASYEQYF. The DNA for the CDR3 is TGTGCCAGCAGCTCCCAGGACAGGGCCTCCTACGAGCAGTACTTC.

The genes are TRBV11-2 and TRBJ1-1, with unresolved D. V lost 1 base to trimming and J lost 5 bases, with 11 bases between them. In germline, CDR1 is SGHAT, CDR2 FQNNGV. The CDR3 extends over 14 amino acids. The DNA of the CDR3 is TGTGCCAGCAGCTTAGGCCGGGATAGAACTGAAGCTTTCTTT. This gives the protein CASSLGRDRTEAFF.

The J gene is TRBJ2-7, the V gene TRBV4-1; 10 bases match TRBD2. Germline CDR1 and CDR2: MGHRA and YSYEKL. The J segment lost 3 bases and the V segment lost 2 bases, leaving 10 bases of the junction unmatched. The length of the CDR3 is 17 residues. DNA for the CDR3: TGCGCCAGCAGCCAATCAGCGGGGGGGCCGGGGATCTACGAGCAGTACTTC. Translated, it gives CASSQSAGGPGIYEQYF.

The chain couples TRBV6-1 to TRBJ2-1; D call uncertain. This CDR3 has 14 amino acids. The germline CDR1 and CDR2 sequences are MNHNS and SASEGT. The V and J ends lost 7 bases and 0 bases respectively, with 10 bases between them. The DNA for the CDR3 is TGTGCCAGCACGTTGAACAGCTCCTACAATGAGCAGTTCTTC. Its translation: CASTLNSSYNEQFF.

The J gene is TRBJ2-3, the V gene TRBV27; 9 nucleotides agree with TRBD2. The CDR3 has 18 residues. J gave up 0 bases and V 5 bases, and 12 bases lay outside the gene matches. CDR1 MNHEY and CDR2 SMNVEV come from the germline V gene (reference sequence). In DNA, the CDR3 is TGTGCCAGCAGTACCCGGACTAGCGCAGTTACTAGCACAGATACGCAGTATTTT. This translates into CASSTRTSAVTSTDTQYF.

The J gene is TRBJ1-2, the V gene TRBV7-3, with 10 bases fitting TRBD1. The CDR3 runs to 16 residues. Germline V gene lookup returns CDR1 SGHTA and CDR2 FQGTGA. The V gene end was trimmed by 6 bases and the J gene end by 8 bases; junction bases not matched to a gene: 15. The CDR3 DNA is TGTGCCAGCAGTCCCAATACCGGGACAGGGGTTGGAGGCTACACCTTC. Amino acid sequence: CASSPNTGTGVGGYTF.

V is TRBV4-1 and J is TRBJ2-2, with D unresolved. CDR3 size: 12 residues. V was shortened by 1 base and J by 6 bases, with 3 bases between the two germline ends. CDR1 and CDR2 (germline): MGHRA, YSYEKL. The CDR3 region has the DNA TGCGCCAGCAGCCAAGTCTCCGGGGAGCTGTTTTTT. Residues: CASSQVSGELFF.

The CDR3: CASSATYDRGIYEQYF. DNA for the CDR3: TGTGCCAGCAGCGCTACCTATGATCGGGGGATCTACGAGCAGTACTTC. The V gene is TRBV9, the J gene TRBJ2-7; a weak D match, TRBD2 (6 bases). V dropped 3 bases and J dropped 3 bases, with 19 bases sitting between them. Germline loops: CDR1 SGDLS, CDR2 YYNGEE. This CDR3 contains 16 residues.

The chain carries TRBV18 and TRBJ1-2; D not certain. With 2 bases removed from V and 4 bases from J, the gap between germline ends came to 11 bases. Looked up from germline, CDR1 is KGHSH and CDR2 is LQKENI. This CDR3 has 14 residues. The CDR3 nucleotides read TGTGCCAGCTCACCAGTGGCAGAACCCTATGGCTACACCTTC. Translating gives CASSPVAEPYGYTF.

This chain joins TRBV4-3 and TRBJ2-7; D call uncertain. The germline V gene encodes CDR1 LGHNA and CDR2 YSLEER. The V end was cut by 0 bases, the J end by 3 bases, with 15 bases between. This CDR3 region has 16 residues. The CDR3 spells CASSQDWSDEHYEQYF. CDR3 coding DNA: TGCGCCAGCAGCCAAGATTGGAGCGACGAACACTACGAGCAGTACTTC.

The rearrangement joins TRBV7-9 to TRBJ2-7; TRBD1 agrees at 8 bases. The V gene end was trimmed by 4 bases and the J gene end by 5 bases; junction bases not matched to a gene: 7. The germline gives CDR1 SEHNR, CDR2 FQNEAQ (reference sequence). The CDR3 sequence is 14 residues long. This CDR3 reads CASSSDRAGDEQYF. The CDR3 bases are TGTGCCAGCAGCTCGGACAGGGCCGGGGACGAGCAGTACTTC.

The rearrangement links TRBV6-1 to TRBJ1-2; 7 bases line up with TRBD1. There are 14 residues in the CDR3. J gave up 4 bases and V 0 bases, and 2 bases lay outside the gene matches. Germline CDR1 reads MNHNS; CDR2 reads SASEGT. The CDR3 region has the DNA TGTGCCAGCAGTGAAGCGACAGGGTTCTATGGCTACACCTTC. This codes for CASSEATGFYGYTF.

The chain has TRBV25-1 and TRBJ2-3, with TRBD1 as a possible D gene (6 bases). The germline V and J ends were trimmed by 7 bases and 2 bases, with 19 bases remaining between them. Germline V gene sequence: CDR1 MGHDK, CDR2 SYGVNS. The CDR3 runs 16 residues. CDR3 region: CASTAQNRADTDTQYF. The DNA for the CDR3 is TGTGCCAGCACTGCACAGAACAGGGCTGACACAGATACGCAGTATTTT.

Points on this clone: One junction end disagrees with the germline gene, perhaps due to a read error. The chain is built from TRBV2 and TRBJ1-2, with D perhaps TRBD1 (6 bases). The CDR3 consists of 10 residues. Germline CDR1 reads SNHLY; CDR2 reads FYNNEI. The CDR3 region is CASTQGPAAF. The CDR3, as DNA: TGTGCCAGCACCCAGGGGCCGGCCGCCTTC. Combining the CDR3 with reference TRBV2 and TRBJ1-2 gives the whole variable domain EPEVTQTPSHQVTQMGQEVILRCVPISNHLYFYWYRQILGQKVEFLVSFYNNEISEKSEIFDDQFSVERPDGSNFTLKIRSTKLEDSAMYFCASTQGPAAFGSGTRLTVV.

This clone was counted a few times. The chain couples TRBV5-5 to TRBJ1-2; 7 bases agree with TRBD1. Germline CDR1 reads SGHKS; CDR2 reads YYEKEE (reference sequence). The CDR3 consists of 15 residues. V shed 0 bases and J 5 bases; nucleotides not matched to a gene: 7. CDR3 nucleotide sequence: TGTGCCAGCAGCTTGGTTTCGGGACAGAGTTATGGCTACACCTTC. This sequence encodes CASSLVSGQSYGYTF.

The CDR3, as DNA: TGTGCCAGCAGTTACTCCACTAGCGGGAGGGCCCGGGAGCAGTACTTC. The encoded protein is CASSYSTSGRAREQYF. V is TRBV6-7 and J is TRBJ2-7, with 13 nucleotides matching TRBD2. TRBV6-7 is labeled an ORF, and its function is uncertain. V shed 0 bases, J shed 7 bases, and the junction held 6 bases outside the gene matches. The CDR3 is 16 residues long.

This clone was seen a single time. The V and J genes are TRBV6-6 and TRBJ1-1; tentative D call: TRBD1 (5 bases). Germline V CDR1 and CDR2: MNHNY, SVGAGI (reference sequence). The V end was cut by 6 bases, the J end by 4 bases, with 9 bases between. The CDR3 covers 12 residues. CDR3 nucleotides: TGTGCCAGCAGCCTAGGGGTCACTGAAGCTTTCTTT. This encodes CASSLGVTEAFF.